This TCR beta chain was sequenced during a study of blood T cell repertoires in COVID-19. Study overall: Italy, Spain and the United States were the sources of the convalescent and acute COVID-19 samples.

The V and J ends lost 5 bases and 7 bases respectively, with 17 bases between them. Germline CDR1 is SGHTA and CDR2 is FQGTGA. The CDR3 is made up of 15 amino acids. Sequencing used immunoSEQ multiplex PCR; TCRdb keeps in-frame clones, though not all of them. The table shows hundreds of thousands of clones, with approximately 90% occurring only once. The V call is TRBV7-3, the J call TRBJ2-2; tentatively, D is TRBD1 (6 bases). Input material: PBMCs or T cells enriched from blood (not recorded which). The receptor comes from a man younger than 45 who had recovered from COVID-19. The CDR3 coding sequence is TGTGCCAGCAGCGAACGGGCAGGGGTCGTCGGGGAGCTGTTTTTT. It translates to CASSERAGVVGELFF.